The 10 T cell receptor beta chains below come from one sample, sequenced in a study of T cells in localized non-small cell lung cancer. Sequencing used immunoSEQ multiplex PCR; TCRdb keeps in-frame clones, though not all of them. This sample carries roughly 40,000 clones, about four fifths of them seen once, and the ten largest clones take around 7.5%. The sample here was peripheral blood mononuclear cells, taken before any cancer treatment. The receptors stem from a male donor aged 60 or over with stage II lung adenocarcinoma.

The chain has TRBV6-6 and TRBJ1-6, with no clear D. Per the germline V gene, CDR1 is MNHNY and CDR2 is SVGAGI (reference sequence). V gave up 1 base and J gave up 7 bases, with 11 bases separating them. The CDR3 length is 15 residues. The chain's CDR3 is CASSYFGNLNSPLHF. The CDR3 coding sequence is TGTGCCAGCAGTTACTTTGGCAACTTAAATTCACCCCTCCACTTT.

CDR3 sequence reads: CASSPGLKHYNEQFF. In DNA, the CDR3 is TGTGCCAGCAGCCCAGGACTAAAACACTACAATGAGCAGTTCTTC. The chain uses TRBV7-9 and TRBJ2-1; D is perhaps TRBD2 (6 bases). Germline CDR1 SEHNR, CDR2 FQNEAQ (reference sequence). V lost 5 bases to trimming and J lost 3 bases, with 14 bases between them. There are 15 residues in the CDR3.

J is TRBJ2-5 and V is TRBV28, with TRBD1 as a possible D gene (5 bases). Germline V gives CDR1 MDHEN, CDR2 SYDVKM. There are 12 residues in the CDR3. Trimming shortened V by 0 bases and J by 9 bases, and 8 bases separated the two germline ends. CDR3 nucleotide sequence: TGTGCCAGCAGTTTATGGGAAGGGGCCCAGTACTTC. Amino acid sequence: CASSLWEGAQYF.

The chain combines TRBV6-5 with TRBJ2-7; perhaps D is TRBD1 or TRBD2 (5 bases each). This CDR3 region has 15 residues. The germline V and J ends were trimmed by 3 bases and 2 bases, with 14 bases remaining between them. The V gene's germline CDR1 is MNHEY and CDR2 SVGAGI. This chain's CDR3 is CASSYTRDSTYEQYF. The CDR3 DNA is TGTGCCAGCAGTTATACTAGAGACAGTACCTACGAGCAGTACTTC.

The chain couples TRBV4-2 to TRBJ2-1; possibly TRBD1 for D (5 bases). The germline gives CDR1 LGHNA, CDR2 YNFKEQ. V shed 0 bases and J shed 9 bases, with 12 bases lying between them. The CDR3 runs to 14 residues. The CDR3 nucleotides are TGTGCCAGCAGCCAAGAAGAACAGGTGGGTGAGCAGTTCTTC. This gives the protein CASSQEEQVGEQFF.

V usage is TRBV6-6 and J usage is TRBJ1-1; D gene ambiguous. V shed 6 bases and J shed 1 base, with 9 bases lying between them. Per the germline V gene, CDR1 is MNHNY and CDR2 is SVGAGI (reference sequence). There are 13 residues in the CDR3. The chain's CDR3 is CASRPAPNTEAFF. CDR3 DNA sequence: TGTGCCAGCAGACCTGCGCCGAACACTGAAGCTTTCTTT.

The chain is built from TRBV6-4 and TRBJ2-1; D is possibly TRBD1 or TRBD2 (5 bases each). V gave up 4 bases and J gave up 5 bases, with 15 bases separating them. Looked up from germline, CDR1 is MRHNA and CDR2 is SNTAGT. The CDR3 is 15 residues long. The CDR3 is CASSAGTPPHNEQFF. In DNA, the CDR3 is TGTGCCAGCAGTGCCGGGACCCCTCCCCACAATGAGCAGTTCTTC.

V is TRBV28 and J is TRBJ2-1; TRBD2 matches at 10 bases. Germline trimming cut 3 bases from V and 6 bases from J; bases unmatched to any gene: 11. The CDR3 spans 17 residues. Germline CDR1 MDHEN, CDR2 SYDVKM. The CDR3, as DNA: TGTGCCAGCAGTTTGGTTCACAAACTAGCGGGACCCAATGAGCAGTTCTTC. Translating it yields CASSLVHKLAGPNEQFF.

The J gene is TRBJ1-2, the V gene TRBV28, with a possible D match to TRBD1 (6 bases). Germline V gene sequence: CDR1 MDHEN, CDR2 SYDVKM. Trimming took 3 bases from V and 0 from J, leaving 20 bases between them. The CDR3 is made up of 18 amino acids. This CDR3 is CASSFATGSTQTNYGYTF. CDR3 sequence (DNA): TGTGCCAGCAGTTTTGCGACAGGCTCAACGCAGACTAACTATGGCTACACCTTC.

This clone was seen a few times. The CDR3 is CASSPREGVNTEAFF. In DNA, the CDR3 is TGCGCCAGCAGCCCCCGGGAGGGGGTGAACACTGAAGCTTTCTTT. The chain carries TRBV5-1 and TRBJ1-1, with D tentatively TRBD1 (6 bases). Germline V gene data show CDR1 as SGHRS and CDR2 as YFSETQ. V dropped 4 bases and J dropped 0 bases, with 13 bases sitting between them. The CDR3 runs 15 residues.